The 20 T cell receptor beta chains presented below share a single source sample, sequenced in a study of T cell changes during pregnancy in multiple sclerosis (dated by TCRdb to between 2017 and 2020). The library was built by means of the immunoSEQ multiplex PCR assay. Not all clones reach the TCRdb copy of this immuneACCESS table, which keeps in-frame sequences only. Checked studies attribute under half of the gap to unresolved V genes and leave the rest unexplained. For this sample the table gives roughly 54,000 clones, of which about 90% were detected only once. The ten most abundant clones make up around 0.66% of the sample. Sample: CD4+ T cells from peripheral blood mononuclear cells, taken after pregnancy. Receptor source: a female donor with multiple sclerosis, enrolled in a pregnancy study.

The V and J genes are TRBV7-8 and TRBJ2-1; 7 positions match TRBD2. This CDR3 has 18 residues. The trim removed 1 base at V and 2 bases at J, leaving 11 bases unmatched. Looked up from germline, CDR1 is SGHVS and CDR2 is FQNEAQ. CDR3 nucleotide sequence: TGTGCCAGCAGCTTAGTCTATGGGGCTAGCGGCGCCTACAATGAGCAGTTCTTC. Protein product: CASSLVYGASGAYNEQFF.

The rearrangement links TRBV5-1 to TRBJ1-2; 9 bases are a match to TRBD1. Trimming took 3 bases from V and 8 from J; bases not matched to a gene: 14. The V gene's germline CDR1 is SGHRS and CDR2 YFSETQ. The CDR3 loop spans 16 amino acids. Here the CDR3 DNA reads TGCGCCAGCAGCTCGACGATCTCGGGACAGGGAGCCGGCTACACCTTC. It codes for CASSSTISGQGAGYTF.

V usage is TRBV7-3 and J usage is TRBJ1-1; 8 bases align to TRBD1. With 5 bases clipped from V and 5 bases from J, the junction kept 10 bases outside the gene matches. The germline V gene has CDR1 SGHTA and CDR2 FQGTGA. This CDR3 is 15 amino acids long. DNA for the CDR3: TGTGCCAGCAGCCTCCGGACAGGGAGGGATACTGAAGCTTTCTTT. Residues: CASSLRTGRDTEAFF. The variable domain in full, completed from reference TRBV7-3 and TRBJ1-1, reads GAGVSQTPSNKVTEKGKYVELRCDPISGHTALYWYRQSLGQGPEFLIYFQGTGAADDSGLPNDRFFAVRPEGSVSTLKIQRTERGDSAVYLCASSLRTGRDTEAFFGQGTRLTVV.

In its sample, this clone was seen once. The rearrangement uses TRBV7-2 and TRBJ2-7, with D perhaps TRBD1 (6 bases). V lost 10 bases to trimming and J lost 3 bases, with 13 bases between them. Looked up from germline, CDR1 is SGHTA and CDR2 is FQGNSA. The CDR3 consists of 12 residues. CDR3 region: CAIQSDSYEQYF. As DNA, the CDR3 is TGTGCCATCCAGTCGGACAGCTACGAGCAGTACTTC.

The CDR3 spells CASSGRDRVFSSGNTIYF. CDR3 bases: TGTGCCAGCAGCGGCCGGGACAGGGTCTTTTCGTCTGGAAACACCATATATTTT. This chain links TRBV9 with TRBJ1-3; TRBD1 agrees at 9 bases. The junction had 11 bases not matched to a gene; V was cut back by 3 bases and J by 1 base. This CDR3 has 18 residues. Germline-derived CDR1 and CDR2 are SGDLS and YYNGEE.

The V gene is TRBV19, the J gene TRBJ2-5, with a tentative D call TRBD1 (6 bases). The CDR3 length is 14 residues. V lost 4 bases to trimming and J lost 5 bases, with 14 bases between them. Germline values: CDR1 LNHDA, CDR2 SQIVND (reference sequence). CDR3 DNA sequence: TGTGCCAGTAGTACAGGGGCCGGGCTTGAGACCCAGTACTTC. Protein product: CASSTGAGLETQYF.

The rearrangement uses TRBV4-3 and TRBJ1-1; D is perhaps TRBD1 (5 bases). Trimming removed 4 bases at V and 2 bases at J, with 20 bases between. The CDR3 runs 17 residues. CDR1 is LGHNA and CDR2 is YSLEER in the germline V gene. Written as DNA, the CDR3 is TGCGCCAGCAGCCGGACAAACGTCCGGGACTTTAACACTGAAGCTTTCTTT. Its protein product is CASSRTNVRDFNTEAFF.

The V call is TRBV2, the J call TRBJ1-2, with a weak D call TRBD1 (6 bases). This CDR3 is 12 amino acids long. The V gene lost 9 bases and the J gene lost 1 base, with 9 bases spanning the gap. Germline assignment: CDR1 SNHLY and CDR2 FYNNEI. The CDR3 sequence is CASHRDNYGYTF. DNA for the CDR3: TGTGCCAGTCACAGGGATAACTATGGCTACACCTTC.

This clone was recorded only once. The chain links TRBV7-2 to TRBJ1-2, with D tentatively TRBD1 (5 bases). The CDR3 consists of 15 residues. V dropped 5 bases and J dropped 0 bases, with 13 bases sitting between them. Germline CDR1 and CDR2: SGHTA and FQGNSA. The CDR3 DNA sequence: TGTGCCAGCAGCCCCGGGGGAACGTCTAACTATGGCTACACCTTC. Translated, it gives CASSPGGTSNYGYTF.

The chain couples TRBV7-6 to TRBJ2-5, with 7 bases identical to TRBD1. With 5 bases clipped from V and 5 bases from J, the junction kept 11 bases outside the gene matches. Germline CDR1 is SGHVS and CDR2 is FNYEAQ. The length of the CDR3 is 15 residues. The CDR3 protein is CASSTEMTGRETQYF. The CDR3 coding sequence is TGTGCCAGCAGCACCGAAATGACAGGGCGGGAGACCCAGTACTTC.

V and J are TRBV5-4 and TRBJ2-5; D unclear. Germline CDR1 reads SGHNT; CDR2 reads YYREEE (reference sequence). The ends were cut back, 0 bases at V and 5 bases at J, with 11 bases in the middle. There are 14 residues in the CDR3. The chain's CDR3 is CASSLDGGVETQYF. The CDR3 bases are TGTGCCAGCAGCTTGGACGGTGGAGTGGAGACCCAGTACTTC.

This clone was seen only once. V gene TRBV15 combines with J gene TRBJ2-1; the D gene is possibly TRBD2 (5 bases). This CDR3 comprises 15 residues. V gave up 3 bases and J gave up 4 bases, with 13 bases separating them. Germline loops: CDR1 LNHNV, CDR2 YYDKDF (reference sequence). The CDR3 DNA reads TGTGCCACCAGCAGGGAGAGCGGAGAGTACAATGAGCAGTTCTTC. Its protein is CATSRESGEYNEQFF.

The V gene is TRBV15, the J gene TRBJ2-2, with D possibly matching TRBD2 (5 bases). The CDR3 has 15 amino acids. The germline gives CDR1 LNHNV, CDR2 YYDKDF (reference sequence). V was clipped by 1 base and J by 4 bases, with 10 bases between them. CDR3 DNA: TGTGCCACCAGCAGAGTTCTAGCTGCCACCGGGGAGCTGTTTTTT. As protein: CATSRVLAATGELFF.

The chain carries TRBV18 and TRBJ1-6; 9 bases align to TRBD1. The V gene end was trimmed by 3 bases and the J gene end by 9 bases; junction bases not matched to a gene: 9. Germline V gives CDR1 KGHSH, CDR2 LQKENI. The CDR3 loop spans 16 amino acids. CDR3: CASSPPGTGLGSPLHF. In DNA form, the CDR3 reads TGTGCCAGCTCACCCCCTGGGACAGGGCTTGGTTCACCCCTCCACTTT.

The rearrangement links TRBV6-1 to TRBJ2-3; 8 bases match TRBD2. With V trimmed by 7 bases and J by 3 bases, 9 bases remained unmatched. This CDR3 region has 15 residues. From germline, CDR1 is MNHNS and CDR2 SASEGT. CDR3 DNA sequence: TGTGCCAGCATTTCGGGGGGGAGGGGGACAGATACGCAGTATTTT. Translating gives CASISGGRGTDTQYF.

Concerning this clone: The sample holds other DNA sequences that translate to the same CDR3. This chain connects TRBV5-1 to TRBJ1-5; tentatively, D is TRBD1 (5 bases). Germline V gene data show CDR1 as SGHRS and CDR2 as YFSETQ. V gave up 0 bases and J gave up 2 bases, with 9 bases separating them. CDR3 length equals 15 residues. Here the CDR3 DNA reads TGCGCCAGCAGCTTGGAGGGGCAGGGCAATCAGCCCCAGCATTTT. Protein: CASSLEGQGNQPQHF. Full variable domain (rest looked up from reference TRBV5-1 and TRBJ1-5): KAGVTQTPRYLIKTRGQQVTLSCSPISGHRSVSWYQQTPGQGLQFLFEYFSETQRNKGNFPGRFSGRQFSNSRSEMNVSTLELGDSALYLCASSLEGQGNQPQHFGDGTRLSIL.

The V call is TRBV19, the J call TRBJ2-2, with 8 bases lining up with TRBD1. V lost 3 bases to trimming and J lost 2 bases; unmatched junction nucleotides: 5. The CDR3 sequence is 16 residues long. Germline V gene sequence: CDR1 LNHDA, CDR2 SQIVND (reference sequence). The CDR3 nucleotides are TGTGCCAGTAGTATTACCCAGGGGGCAAACACCGGGGAGCTGTTTTTT. Translated, it gives CASSITQGANTGELFF. The full variable domain, completed using reference TRBV19 and TRBJ2-2, is DGGITQSPKYLFRKEGQNVTLSCEQNLNHDAMYWYRQDPGQGLRLIYYSQIVNDFQKGDIAEGYSVSREKKESFPLTVTSAQKNPTAFYLCASSITQGANTGELFFGEGSRLTVL.

V and J are TRBV25-1 and TRBJ2-2; D is perhaps TRBD1 (5 bases). The CDR3 runs 16 residues. CDR1 and CDR2 from the germline V gene are MGHDK and SYGVNS. V lost 3 bases and J 1 base, leaving 12 bases between the germline ends. CDR3 protein: CASSDPGQGNTGELFF. The CDR3, as DNA: TGTGCCAGCAGTGACCCCGGTCAGGGGAACACCGGGGAGCTGTTTTTT.

This chain connects TRBV5-5 to TRBJ2-3, with 9 nucleotides matching TRBD1. J was trimmed by 4 bases and V by 3 bases; bases with no gene match: 9. The CDR3 has 16 amino acids. Germline assignment: CDR1 SGHKS and CDR2 YYEKEE (reference sequence). The DNA of the CDR3 is TGTGCCAGCAGCTCCCCCAGACAGGGGGTGGCAGATACGCAGTATTTT. This gives the protein CASSSPRQGVADTQYF.

The CDR3 nucleotides are TGTGCCAGCAGCTTAGCGCCCCGGGCTAGCGGGGCCCAAGAGACCCAGTACTTC. It encodes CASSLAPRASGAQETQYF. The J gene is TRBJ2-5, the V gene TRBV7-6, with 9 bases aligning to TRBD2. Trimming removed 0 bases from V and 1 base from J; junction bases left unmatched: 9. Germline V gene data show CDR1 as SGHVS and CDR2 as FNYEAQ. This CDR3 contains 18 residues.